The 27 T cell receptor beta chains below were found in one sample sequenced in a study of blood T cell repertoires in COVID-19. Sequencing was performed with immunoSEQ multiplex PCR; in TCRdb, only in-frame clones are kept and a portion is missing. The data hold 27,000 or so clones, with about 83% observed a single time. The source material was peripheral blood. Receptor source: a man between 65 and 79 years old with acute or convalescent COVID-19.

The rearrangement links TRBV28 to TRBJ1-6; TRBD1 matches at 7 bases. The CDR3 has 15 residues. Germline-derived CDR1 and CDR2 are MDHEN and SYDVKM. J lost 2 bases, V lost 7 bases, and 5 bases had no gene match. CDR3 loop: CASIPGGTYNSPLHF. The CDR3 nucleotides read TGTGCCAGCATCCCAGGGGGGACCTATAATTCACCCCTCCACTTT.

The DNA of the CDR3 is TGCGCCAGCAGCCTAAAGACTAGCGGGGTTAACACCGGGGAGCTGTTTTTT. Its translation is CASSLKTSGVNTGELFF. J is TRBJ2-2 and V is TRBV5-1; TRBD2 agrees at 11 bases. The germline V gene encodes CDR1 SGHRS and CDR2 YFSETQ. This CDR3 contains 17 residues. The V gene end was trimmed by 4 bases and the J gene end by 2 bases; junction bases not matched to a gene: 7.

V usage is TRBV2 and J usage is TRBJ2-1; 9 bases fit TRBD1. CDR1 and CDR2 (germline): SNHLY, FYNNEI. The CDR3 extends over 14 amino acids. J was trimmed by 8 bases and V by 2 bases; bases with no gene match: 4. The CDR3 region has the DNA TGTGCCAGCAGTGAAAGGACAGGGGACGATGAGCAGTTCTTC. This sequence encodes CASSERTGDDEQFF.

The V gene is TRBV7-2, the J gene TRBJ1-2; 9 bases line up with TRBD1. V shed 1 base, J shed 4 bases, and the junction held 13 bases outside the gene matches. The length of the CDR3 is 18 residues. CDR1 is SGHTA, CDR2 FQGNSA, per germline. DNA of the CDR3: TGTGCCAGCAGCTTAGACGGGACAGGGAGCGGGAGAGGCTATGGCTACACCTTC. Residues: CASSLDGTGSGRGYGYTF.

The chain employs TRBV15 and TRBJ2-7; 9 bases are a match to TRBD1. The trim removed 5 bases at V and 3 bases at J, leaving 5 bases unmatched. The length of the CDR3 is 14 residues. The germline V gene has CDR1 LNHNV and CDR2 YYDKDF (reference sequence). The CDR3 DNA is TGTGCCACCAGCCTGGGACAGGGTCTCTACGAGCAGTACTTC. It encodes CATSLGQGLYEQYF.

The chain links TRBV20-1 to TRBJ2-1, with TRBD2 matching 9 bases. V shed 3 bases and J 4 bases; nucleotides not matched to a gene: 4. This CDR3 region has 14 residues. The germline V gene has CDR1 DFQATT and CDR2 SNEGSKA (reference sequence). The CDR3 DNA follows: TGCAGTGCTAGTGCTAGCGGGATGTACAATGAGCAGTTCTTC. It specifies CSASASGMYNEQFF.

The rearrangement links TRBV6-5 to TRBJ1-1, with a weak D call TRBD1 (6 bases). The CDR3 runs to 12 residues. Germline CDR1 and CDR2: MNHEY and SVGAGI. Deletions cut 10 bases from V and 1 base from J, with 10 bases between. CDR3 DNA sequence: TGTGCCACCCGACAGGAGAACACTGAAGCTTTCTTT. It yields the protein CATRQENTEAFF.

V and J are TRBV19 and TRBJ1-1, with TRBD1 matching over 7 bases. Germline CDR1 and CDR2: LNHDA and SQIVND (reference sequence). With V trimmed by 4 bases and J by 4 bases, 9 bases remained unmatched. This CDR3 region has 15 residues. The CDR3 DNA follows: TGTGCCAGTAGTACGGGGACAGTCGTGGGCACTGAAGCTTTCTTT. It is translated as CASSTGTVVGTEAFF.

The CDR3 loop is CASSPDRLGGYTF. CDR3 nucleotide sequence: TGTGCCAGCAGCCCGGACAGGTTAGGTGGCTACACCTTC. The V and J genes are TRBV5-4 and TRBJ1-2; 7 nucleotides line up with TRBD1. This CDR3 is built from 13 residues. With V trimmed by 4 bases and J by 7 bases, 7 bases remained unmatched. Germline V gene sequence: CDR1 SGHNT, CDR2 YYREEE (reference sequence). The whole variable domain, filled in from reference TRBV5-4 and TRBJ1-2, reads ETGVTQSPTHLIKTRGQQVTLRCSSQSGHNTVSWYQQALGQGPQFIFQYYREEENGRGNFPPRFSGLQFPNYSSELNVNALELDDSALYLCASSPDRLGGYTFGSGTRLTVV.

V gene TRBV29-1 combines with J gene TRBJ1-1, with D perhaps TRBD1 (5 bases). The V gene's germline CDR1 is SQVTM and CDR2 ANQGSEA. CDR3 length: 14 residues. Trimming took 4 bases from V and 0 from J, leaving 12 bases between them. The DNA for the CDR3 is TGCAGCGTTGCAAAGGGGTCGATGAACACTGAAGCTTTCTTT. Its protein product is CSVAKGSMNTEAFF.

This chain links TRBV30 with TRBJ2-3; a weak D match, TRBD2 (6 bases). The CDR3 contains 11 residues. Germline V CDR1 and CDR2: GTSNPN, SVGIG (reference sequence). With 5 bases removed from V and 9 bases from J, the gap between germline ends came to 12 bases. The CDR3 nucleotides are TGTGCCTGGGACCTAGGAGGGACGCAGTATTTT. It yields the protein CAWDLGGTQYF.

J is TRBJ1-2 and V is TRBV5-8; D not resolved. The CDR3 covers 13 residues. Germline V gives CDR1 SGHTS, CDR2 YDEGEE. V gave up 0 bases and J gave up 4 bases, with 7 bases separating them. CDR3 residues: CASSLVRSYGYTF. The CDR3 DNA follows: TGTGCCAGCAGCTTGGTCCGGTCCTATGGCTACACCTTC.

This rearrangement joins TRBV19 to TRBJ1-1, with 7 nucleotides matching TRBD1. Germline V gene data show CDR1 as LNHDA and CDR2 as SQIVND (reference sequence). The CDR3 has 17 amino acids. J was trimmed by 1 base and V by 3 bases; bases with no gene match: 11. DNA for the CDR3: TGTGCCAGTAGTATCGTAAACAGGGGCGGGAAGAACACTGAAGCTTTCTTT. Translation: CASSIVNRGGKNTEAFF. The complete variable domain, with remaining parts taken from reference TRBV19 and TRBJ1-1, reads DGGITQSPKYLFRKEGQNVTLSCEQNLNHDAMYWYRQDPGQGLRLIYYSQIVNDFQKGDIAEGYSVSREKKESFPLTVTSAQKNPTAFYLCASSIVNRGGKNTEAFFGQGTRLTVV.

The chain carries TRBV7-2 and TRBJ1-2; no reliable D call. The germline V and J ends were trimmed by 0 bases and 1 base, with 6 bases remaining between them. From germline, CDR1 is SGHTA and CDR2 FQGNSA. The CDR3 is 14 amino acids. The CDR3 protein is CASSLAPNNYGYTF. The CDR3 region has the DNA TGTGCCAGCAGCTTAGCCCCAAATAACTATGGCTACACCTTC.

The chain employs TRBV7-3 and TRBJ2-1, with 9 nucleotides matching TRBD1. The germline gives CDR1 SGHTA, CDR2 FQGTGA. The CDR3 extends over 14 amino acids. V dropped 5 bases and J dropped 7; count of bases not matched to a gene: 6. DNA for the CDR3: TGTGCCAGCAGCGTGGACAGGGGTCGAAATGAGCAGTTCTTC. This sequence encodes CASSVDRGRNEQFF.

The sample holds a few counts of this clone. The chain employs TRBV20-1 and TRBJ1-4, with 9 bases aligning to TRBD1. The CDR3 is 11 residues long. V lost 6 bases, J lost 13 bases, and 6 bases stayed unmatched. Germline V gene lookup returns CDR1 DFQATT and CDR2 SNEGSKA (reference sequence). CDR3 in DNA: TGCAGTGCAGGGGACAGGGTGGGACTGTTTTTT. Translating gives CSAGDRVGLFF.

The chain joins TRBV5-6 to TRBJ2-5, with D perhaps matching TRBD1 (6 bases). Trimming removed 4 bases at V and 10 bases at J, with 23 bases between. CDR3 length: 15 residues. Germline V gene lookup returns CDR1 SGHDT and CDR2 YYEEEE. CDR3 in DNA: TGTGCCAGCAGCCACGGACAGACCCCTACAAGAGACCAGTACTTC. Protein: CASSHGQTPTRDQYF.

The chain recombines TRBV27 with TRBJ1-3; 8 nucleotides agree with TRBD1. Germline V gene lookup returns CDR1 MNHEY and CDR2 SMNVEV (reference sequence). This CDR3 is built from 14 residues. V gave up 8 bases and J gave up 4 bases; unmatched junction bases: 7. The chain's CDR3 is CASWNRGSGNTIYF. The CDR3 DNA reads TGTGCCAGCTGGAACAGGGGGTCGGGAAACACCATATATTTT.

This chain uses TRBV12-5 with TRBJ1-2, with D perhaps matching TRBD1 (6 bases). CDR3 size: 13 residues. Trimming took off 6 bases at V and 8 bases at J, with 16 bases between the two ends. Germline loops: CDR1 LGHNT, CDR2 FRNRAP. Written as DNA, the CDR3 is TGTGCTAGTGGATCCCGGGGGGCTGGAGGCTACACCTTC. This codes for CASGSRGAGGYTF. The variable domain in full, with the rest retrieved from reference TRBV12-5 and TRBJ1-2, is DARVTQTPRHKVTEMGQEVTMRCQPILGHNTVFWYRQTMMQGLELLAYFRNRAPLDDSGMPKDRFSAEMPDATLATLKIQPSEPRDSAVYFCASGSRGAGGYTFGSGTRLTVV.

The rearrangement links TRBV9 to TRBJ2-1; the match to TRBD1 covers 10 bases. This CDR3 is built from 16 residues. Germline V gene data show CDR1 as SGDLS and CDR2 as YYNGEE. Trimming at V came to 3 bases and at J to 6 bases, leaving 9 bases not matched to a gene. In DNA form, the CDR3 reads TGTGCCAGCAGCGACCGACAGGGGGCGGTCTCCAATGAGCAGTTCTTC. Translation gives CASSDRQGAVSNEQFF.

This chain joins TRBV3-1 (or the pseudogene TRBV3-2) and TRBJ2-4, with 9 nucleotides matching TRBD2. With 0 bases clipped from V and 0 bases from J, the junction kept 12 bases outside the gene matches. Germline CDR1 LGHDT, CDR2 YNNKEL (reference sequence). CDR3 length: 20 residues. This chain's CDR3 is CASSQDPAGGSQGAKNIQYF. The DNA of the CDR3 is TGTGCCAGCAGCCAAGATCCAGCGGGGGGCTCGCAAGGAGCCAAAAACATTCAGTACTTC.

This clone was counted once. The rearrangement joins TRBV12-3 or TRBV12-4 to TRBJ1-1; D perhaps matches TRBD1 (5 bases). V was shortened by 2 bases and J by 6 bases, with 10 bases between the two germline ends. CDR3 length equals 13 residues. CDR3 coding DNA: TGTGCCAGCAGTTTAAGCTGGGGCCCTGAAGCTTTCTTT. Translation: CASSLSWGPEAFF.

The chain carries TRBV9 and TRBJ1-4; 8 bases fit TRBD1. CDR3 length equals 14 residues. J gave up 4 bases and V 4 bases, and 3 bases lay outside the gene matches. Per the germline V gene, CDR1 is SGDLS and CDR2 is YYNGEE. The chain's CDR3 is CASSPGQGNEKLFF. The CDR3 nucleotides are TGTGCCAGCAGCCCTGGACAGGGTAATGAAAAACTGTTTTTT.

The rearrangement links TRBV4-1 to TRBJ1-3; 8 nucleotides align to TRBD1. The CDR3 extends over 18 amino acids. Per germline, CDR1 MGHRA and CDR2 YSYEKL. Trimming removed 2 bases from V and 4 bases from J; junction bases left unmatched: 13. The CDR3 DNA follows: TGCGCCAGCAGCCAAAATCAAATCGGACAGGGACCCGGAAACACCATATATTTT. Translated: CASSQNQIGQGPGNTIYF.

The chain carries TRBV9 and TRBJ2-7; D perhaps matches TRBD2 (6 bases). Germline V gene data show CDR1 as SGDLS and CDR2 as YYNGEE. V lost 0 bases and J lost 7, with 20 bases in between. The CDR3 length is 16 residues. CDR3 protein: CASSVGGGHAEGEQYF. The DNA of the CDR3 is TGTGCCAGCAGCGTAGGAGGTGGCCATGCGGAGGGTGAGCAGTACTTC.

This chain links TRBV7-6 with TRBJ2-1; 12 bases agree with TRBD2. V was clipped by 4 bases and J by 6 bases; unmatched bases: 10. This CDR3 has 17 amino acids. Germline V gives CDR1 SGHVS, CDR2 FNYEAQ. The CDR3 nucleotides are TGTGCCAGCAGCTCTACCGCTCTAGCGGGAGGGGGCAATGAGCAGTTCTTC. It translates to CASSSTALAGGGNEQFF. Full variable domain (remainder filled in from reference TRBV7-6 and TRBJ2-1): GAGVSQSPRYKVTKRGQDVALRCDPISGHVSLYWYRQALGQGPEFLTYFNYEAQQDKSGLPNDRFSAERPEGSISTLTIQRTEQRDSAMYRCASSSTALAGGGNEQFFGPGTRLTVL.

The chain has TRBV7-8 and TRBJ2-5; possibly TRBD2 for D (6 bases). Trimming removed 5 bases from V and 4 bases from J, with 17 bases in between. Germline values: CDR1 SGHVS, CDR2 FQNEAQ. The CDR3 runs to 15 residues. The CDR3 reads CASSDQSVEGETQYF. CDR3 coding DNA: TGTGCCAGCAGCGATCAAAGCGTGGAGGGAGAGACCCAGTACTTC. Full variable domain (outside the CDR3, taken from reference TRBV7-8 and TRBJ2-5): GAGVSQSPRYKVAKRGQDVALRCDPISGHVSLFWYQQALGQGPEFLTYFQNEAQLDKSGLPSDRFFAERPEGSVSTLKIQRTQQEDSAVYLCASSDQSVEGETQYFGPGTRLLVL.